This T cell receptor beta chain is drawn from a study of blood T cells in healthy people across ages. A J-beta primer mix and a sample-barcoded 5' primer were used in a second PCR of about 7 to 12 cycles. TCRdb re-derived calls from the 5' RACE reads in MiXCR, one entry per CDR3 protein. The sample lists approximately 1.5 million distinct CDR3 sequences, approximately 43% occurring once. Trimming took 4 bases from V and 0 from J, leaving 11 bases between them. The CDR3 covers 15 residues. Germline-derived CDR1 and CDR2 are SGHRS and YFSETQ. The sequenced sample was blood. This TCR was recovered from a woman aged 18-29 years in good health. V gene TRBV5-1 combines with J gene TRBJ1-3; D ambiguous. The CDR3 coding sequence is TGCGCCAGCAGCCCGAACGCGAACTCTGGAAACACCATATATTTT. Residues: CASSPNANSGNTIYF.